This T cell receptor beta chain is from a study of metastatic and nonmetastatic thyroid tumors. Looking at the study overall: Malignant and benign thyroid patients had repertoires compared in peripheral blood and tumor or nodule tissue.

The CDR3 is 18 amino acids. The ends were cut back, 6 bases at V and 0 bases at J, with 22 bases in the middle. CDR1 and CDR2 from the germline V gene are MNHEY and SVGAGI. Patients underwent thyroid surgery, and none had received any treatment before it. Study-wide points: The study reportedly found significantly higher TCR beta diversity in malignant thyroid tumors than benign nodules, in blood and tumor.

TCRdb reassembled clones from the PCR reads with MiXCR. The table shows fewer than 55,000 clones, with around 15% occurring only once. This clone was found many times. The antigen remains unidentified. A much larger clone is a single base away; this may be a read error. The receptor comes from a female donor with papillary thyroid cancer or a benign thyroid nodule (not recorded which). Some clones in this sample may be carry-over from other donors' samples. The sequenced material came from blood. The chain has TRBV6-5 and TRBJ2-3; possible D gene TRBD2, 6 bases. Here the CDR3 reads CASRAGVSLASSTDTQYF. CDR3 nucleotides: TGTGCCAGCAGGGCCGGGGTCTCCCTAGCGAGTAGCACAGATACGCAGTATTTT.